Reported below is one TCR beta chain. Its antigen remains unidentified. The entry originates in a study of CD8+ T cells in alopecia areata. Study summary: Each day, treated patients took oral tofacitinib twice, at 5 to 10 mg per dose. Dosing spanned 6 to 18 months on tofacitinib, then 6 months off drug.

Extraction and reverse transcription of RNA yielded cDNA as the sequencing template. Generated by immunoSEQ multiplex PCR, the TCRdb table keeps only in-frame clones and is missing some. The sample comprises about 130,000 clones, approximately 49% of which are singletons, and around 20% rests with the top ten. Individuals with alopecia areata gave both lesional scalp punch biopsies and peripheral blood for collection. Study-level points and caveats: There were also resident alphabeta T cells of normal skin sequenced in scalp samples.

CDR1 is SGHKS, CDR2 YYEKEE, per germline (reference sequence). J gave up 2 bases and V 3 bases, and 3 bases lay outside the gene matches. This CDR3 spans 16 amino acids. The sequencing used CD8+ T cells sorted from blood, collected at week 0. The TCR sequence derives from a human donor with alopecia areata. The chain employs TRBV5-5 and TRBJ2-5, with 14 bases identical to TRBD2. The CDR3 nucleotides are TGTGCCAGCAGCTCGGGACTAGCGGGGGCACAAGAGACCCAGTACTTC. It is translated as CASSSGLAGAQETQYF.